This TCR beta chain was found in a study of neoadjuvant anti-PD-1 for oral cavity cancer listed by TCRdb under 2021. Study-wide context: Patients mostly received three to four biweekly doses of nivolumab at 3 mg/kg before curative-intent surgical resection. Under RECIST 1.1, a patient counted as a responder if showing complete response, partial response or stable disease, and as a non-responder if showing progression. There were roughly 11 patients in the parent correlative cohort, and the response rate was less than 40%. A fourth nivolumab dose was given around day 43 to patients without progression, and definitive surgical resection was performed in those patients on days 50-56. What the study reported, not specific to this receptor: After neoadjuvant nivolumab, non-responders showed significantly higher T cell clonality (Gini index) in PBMCs than responders did. Only a few patients per response group were included in the TCR analyses, and larger cohorts for validation were called for by the authors. Higher pretreatment blood TCRbeta clonality and lower post-treatment tumor TCRbeta clonality were correlated with higher pretreatment blood Treg/Th17 ratios.

Sequences SQVTM (CDR1) and ANQGSEA (CDR2) are obtained from the germline V gene. There are 12 amino acids in the CDR3, from cysteine to phenylalanine inclusive. The DNA shown is the 36-base CDR3, in frame from base 1. Relative to germline, V is missing 4 bases and J is missing 9 bases, with 5 bases of the junction outside any gene match. Taken with the paper, the label for time point translates to: after neoadjuvant nivolumab, at surgical resection. The patients had newly diagnosed stage II-IVA oral cavity squamous cell carcinoma and had not received any prior systemic or radiation treatment. The cohort consisted of patients with HPV-negative, locally advanced oral cavity squamous cell carcinoma. Peripheral blood mononuclear cells were analyzed directly, without maintenance or expansion in culture. The samples were obtained from a longitudinal correlative study of a single-arm phase II trial testing neoadjuvant nivolumab in oral cavity squamous cell carcinoma. Genomic DNA-based TCRbeta sequencing was performed on subject-matched pre- and post-treatment PBMCs and tumors from three responders and three non-responders. Peripheral blood mononuclear cells were collected before nivolumab treatment and were collected again after treatment, at the time of surgery. The Maxwell RSC DNA from Cells kit was used to extract genomic DNA from PBMCs.

As regards this clone: The antigen it binds to is not known. Per-base quality was not reported, and no clone a single base away is much larger than it.

For deep sequencing of PBMC libraries, mostly roughly 0.5 ug of input genomic DNA was used, and six replicates were run per sample. The immunoSEQ hsTCRbeta kit was used to prepare TCRbeta libraries, following the manufacturer's instructions. Sequencing of the completed libraries took place using an Illumina NovaSeq 6000 S4 flow cell after they had been pooled to 2.5 to 3.5 nM. The paper's data handling went like this. The immunoSEQ Analyzer handled quality control and preprocessing of the raw data. The analysis was restricted to productive rearrangements, with each unique CDR3 amino acid sequence defining a clonotype. Repertoire clonality was estimated as the Gini-Simpson index, which was calculated using the R package tcR. Student's t test was used to compare Gini indices, while Pearson correlation assessed associations with tumor size change. Here the immuneACCESS table is served through TCRdb, limited to in-frame sequences with V and J called. Missing clones are a known gap in these copies; in checked studies unresolved V genes cover under half, and the rest lacks a known reason. V, J and clone size derive from that table, while D and trimming were established from the DNA sequence. A total of about 68,000 clones appear in this sample, about 85% of them only once. More than 3% of the sample is taken by the ten largest.

The sequencing used PBMCs, collected after nivolumab (anti-PD-1) treatment. Recombination linked TRBV29-1 to TRBJ2-2, and 7 bases in between align with TRBD2. This TCR was sampled from a person aged 40 to 85 with oral cavity squamous cell carcinoma. The sequenced DNA is TGCAGCGTTGCGACGGGAGGCCGGGAGCTGTTTTTT. It is translated as CSVATGGRELFF.